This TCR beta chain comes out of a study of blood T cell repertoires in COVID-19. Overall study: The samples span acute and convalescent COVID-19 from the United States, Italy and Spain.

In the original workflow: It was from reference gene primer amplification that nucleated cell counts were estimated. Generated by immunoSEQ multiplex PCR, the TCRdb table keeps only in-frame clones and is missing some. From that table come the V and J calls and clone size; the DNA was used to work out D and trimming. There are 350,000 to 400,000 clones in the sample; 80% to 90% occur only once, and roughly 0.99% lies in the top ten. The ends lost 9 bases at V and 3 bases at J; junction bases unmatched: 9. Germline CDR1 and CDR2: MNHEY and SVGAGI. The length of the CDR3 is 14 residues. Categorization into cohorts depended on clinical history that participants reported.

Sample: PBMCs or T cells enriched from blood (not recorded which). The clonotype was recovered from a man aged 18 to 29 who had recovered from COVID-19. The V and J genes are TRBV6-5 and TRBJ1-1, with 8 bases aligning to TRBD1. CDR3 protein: CASKGTGGDTEAFF. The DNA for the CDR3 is TGTGCCAGTAAAGGAACAGGGGGGGACACTGAAGCTTTCTTT.